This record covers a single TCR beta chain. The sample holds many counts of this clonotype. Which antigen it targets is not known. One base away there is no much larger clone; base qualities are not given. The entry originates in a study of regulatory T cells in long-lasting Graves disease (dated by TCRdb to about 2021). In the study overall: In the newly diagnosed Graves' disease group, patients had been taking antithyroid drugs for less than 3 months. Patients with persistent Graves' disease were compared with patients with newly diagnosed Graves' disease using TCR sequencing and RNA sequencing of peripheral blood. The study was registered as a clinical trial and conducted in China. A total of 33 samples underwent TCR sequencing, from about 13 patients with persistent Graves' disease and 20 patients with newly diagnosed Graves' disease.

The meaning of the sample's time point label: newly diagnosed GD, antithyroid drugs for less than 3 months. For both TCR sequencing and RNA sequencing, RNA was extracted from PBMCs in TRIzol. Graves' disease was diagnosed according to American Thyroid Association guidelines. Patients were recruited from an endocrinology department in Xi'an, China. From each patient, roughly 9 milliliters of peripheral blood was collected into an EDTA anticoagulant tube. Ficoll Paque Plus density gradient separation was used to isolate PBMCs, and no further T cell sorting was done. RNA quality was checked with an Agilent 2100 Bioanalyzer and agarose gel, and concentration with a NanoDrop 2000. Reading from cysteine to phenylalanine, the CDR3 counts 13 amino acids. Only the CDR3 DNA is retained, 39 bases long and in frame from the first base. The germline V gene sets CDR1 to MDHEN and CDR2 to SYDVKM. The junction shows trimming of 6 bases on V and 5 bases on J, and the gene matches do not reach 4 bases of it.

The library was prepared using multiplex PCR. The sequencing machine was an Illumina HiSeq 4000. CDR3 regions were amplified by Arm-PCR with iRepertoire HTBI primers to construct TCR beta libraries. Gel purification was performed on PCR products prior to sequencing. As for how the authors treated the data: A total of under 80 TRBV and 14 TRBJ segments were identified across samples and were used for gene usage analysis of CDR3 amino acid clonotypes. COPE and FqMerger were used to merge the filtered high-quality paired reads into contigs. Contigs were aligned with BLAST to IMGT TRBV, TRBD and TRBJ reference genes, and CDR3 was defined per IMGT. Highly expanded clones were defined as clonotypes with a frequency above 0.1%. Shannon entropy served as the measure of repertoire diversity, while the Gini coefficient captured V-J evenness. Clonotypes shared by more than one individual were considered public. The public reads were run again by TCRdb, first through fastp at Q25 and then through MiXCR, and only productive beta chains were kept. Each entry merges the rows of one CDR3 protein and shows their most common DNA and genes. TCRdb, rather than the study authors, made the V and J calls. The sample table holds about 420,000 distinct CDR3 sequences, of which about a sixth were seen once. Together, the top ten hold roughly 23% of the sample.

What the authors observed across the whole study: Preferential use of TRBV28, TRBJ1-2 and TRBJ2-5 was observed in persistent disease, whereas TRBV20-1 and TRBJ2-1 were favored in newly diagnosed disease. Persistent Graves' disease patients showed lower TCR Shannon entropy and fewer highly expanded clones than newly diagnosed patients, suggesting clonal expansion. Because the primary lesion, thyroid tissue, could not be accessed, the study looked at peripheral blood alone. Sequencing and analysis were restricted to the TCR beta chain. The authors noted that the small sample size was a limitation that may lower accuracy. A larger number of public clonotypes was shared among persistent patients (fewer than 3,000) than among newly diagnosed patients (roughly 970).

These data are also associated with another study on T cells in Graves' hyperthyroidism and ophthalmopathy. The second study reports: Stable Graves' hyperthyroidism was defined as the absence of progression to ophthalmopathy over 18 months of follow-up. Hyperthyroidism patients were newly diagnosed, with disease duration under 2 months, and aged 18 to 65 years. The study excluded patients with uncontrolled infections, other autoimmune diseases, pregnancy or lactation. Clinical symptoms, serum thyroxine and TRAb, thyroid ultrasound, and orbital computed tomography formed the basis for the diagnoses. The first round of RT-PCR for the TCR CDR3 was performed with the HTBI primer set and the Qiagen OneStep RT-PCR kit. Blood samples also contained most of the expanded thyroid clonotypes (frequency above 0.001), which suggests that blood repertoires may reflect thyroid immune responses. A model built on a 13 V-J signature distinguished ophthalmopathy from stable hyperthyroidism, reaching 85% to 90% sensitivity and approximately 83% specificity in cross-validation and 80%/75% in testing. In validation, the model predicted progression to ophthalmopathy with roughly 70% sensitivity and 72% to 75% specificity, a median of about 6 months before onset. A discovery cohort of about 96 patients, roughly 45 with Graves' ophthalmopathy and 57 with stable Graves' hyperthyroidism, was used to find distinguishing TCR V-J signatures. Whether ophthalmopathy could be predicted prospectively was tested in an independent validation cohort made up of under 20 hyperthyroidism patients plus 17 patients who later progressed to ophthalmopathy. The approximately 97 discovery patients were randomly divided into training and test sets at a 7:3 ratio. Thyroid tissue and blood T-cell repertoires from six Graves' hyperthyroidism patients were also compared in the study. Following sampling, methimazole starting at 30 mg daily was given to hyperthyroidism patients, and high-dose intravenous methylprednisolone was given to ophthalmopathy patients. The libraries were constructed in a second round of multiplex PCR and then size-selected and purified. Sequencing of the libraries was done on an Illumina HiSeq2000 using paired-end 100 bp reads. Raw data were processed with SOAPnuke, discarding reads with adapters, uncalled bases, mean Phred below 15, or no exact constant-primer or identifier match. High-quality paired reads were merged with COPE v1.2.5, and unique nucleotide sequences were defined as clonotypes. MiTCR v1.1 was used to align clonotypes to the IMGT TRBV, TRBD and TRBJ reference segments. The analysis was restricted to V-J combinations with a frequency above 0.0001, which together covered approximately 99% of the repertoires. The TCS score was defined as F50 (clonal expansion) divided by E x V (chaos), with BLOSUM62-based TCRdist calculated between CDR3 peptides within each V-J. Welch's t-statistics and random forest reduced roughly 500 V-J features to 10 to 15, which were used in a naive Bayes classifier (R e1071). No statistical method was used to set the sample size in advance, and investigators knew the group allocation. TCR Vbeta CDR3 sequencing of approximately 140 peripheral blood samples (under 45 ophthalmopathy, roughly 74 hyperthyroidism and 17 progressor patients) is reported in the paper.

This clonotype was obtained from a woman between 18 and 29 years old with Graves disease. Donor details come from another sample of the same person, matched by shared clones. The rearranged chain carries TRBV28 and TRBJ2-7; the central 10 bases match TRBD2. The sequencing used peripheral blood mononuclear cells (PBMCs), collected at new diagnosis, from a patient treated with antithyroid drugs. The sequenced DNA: TGTGCCAGCAGGGTAGCGGGAGGCCACGAGCAGTACTTC. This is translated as CASRVAGGHEQYF.